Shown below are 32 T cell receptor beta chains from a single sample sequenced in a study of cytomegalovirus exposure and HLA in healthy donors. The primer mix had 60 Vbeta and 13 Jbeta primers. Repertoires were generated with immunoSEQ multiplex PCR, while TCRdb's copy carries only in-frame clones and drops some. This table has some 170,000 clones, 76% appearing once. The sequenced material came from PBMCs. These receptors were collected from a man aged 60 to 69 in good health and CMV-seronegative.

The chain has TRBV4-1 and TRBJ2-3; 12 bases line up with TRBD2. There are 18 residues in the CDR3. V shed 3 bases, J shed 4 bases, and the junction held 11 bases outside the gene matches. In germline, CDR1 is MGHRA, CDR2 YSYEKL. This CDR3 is CASSHPTTSGSAPDTQYF. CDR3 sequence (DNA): TGCGCCAGCAGCCACCCGACGACTAGCGGGAGTGCCCCAGATACGCAGTATTTT.

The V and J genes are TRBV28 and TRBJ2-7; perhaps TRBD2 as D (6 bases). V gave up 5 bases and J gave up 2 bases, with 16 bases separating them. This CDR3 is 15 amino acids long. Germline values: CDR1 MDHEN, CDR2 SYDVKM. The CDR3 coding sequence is TGTGCCAGCAGTGTCCCTGCGCGGGGAACCTACGAGCAGTACTTC. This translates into CASSVPARGTYEQYF.

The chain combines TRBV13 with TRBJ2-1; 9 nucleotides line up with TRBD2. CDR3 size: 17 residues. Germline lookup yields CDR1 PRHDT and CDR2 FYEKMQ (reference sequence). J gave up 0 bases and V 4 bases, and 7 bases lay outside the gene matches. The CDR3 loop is CASSSTLAGSSYNEQFF. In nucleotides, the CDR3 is TGTGCCAGCAGCTCCACCCTAGCGGGGAGCTCCTACAATGAGCAGTTCTTC. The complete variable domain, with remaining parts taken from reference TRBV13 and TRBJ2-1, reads AAGVIQSPRHLIKEKRETATLKCYPIPRHDTVYWYQQGPGQDPQFLISFYEKMQSDKGSIPDRFSAQQFSDYHSELNMSSLELGDSALYFCASSSTLAGSSYNEQFFGPGTRLTVL.

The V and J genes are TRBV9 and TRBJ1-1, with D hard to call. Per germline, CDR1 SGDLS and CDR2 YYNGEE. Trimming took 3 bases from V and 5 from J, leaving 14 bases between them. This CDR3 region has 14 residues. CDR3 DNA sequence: TGTGCCAGCAGCGGGACGCGGGGTAGGACTGAAGCTTTCTTT. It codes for CASSGTRGRTEAFF.

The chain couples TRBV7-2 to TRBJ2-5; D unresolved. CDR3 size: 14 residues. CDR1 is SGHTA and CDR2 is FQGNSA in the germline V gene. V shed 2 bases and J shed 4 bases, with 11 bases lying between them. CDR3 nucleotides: TGTGCCAGCAGCTTATATGGCGGTCGAGAGACCCAGTACTTC. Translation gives CASSLYGGRETQYF.

CDR3 amino acids: CASSPVASGGAVDTQYF. The CDR3 DNA is TGTGCCAGCTCACCAGTAGCTAGCGGGGGGGCCGTGGATACGCAGTATTTT. The chain couples TRBV18 to TRBJ2-3; 12 positions agree with TRBD2. With V trimmed by 2 bases and J by 6 bases, 9 bases remained unmatched. The V gene's germline CDR1 is KGHSH and CDR2 LQKENI. CDR3 length: 17 amino acids.

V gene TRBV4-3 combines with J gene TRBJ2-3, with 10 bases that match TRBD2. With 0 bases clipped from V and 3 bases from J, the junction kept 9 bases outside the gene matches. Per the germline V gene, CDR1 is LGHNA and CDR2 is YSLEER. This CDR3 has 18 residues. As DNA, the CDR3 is TGCGCCAGCAGCCAAGATTATGGGGCTAGCGGGAGTACAGATACGCAGTATTTT. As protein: CASSQDYGASGSTDTQYF.

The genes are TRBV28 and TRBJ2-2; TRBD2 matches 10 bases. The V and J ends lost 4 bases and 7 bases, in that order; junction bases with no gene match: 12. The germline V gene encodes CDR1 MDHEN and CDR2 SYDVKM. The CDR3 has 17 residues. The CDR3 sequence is CASSSTAAGGLFGELFF. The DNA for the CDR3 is TGTGCCAGCAGTTCAACGGCAGCGGGGGGGCTATTCGGGGAGCTGTTTTTT.

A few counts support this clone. CDR3: CASSLAPTGGFDEQYF. The CDR3 region has the DNA TGTGCCAGCAGCTTGGCCCCGACAGGGGGGTTCGACGAGCAGTACTTC. This chain connects TRBV5-6 to TRBJ2-7; 9 bases match TRBD1. Germline V lookup: CDR1 SGHDT, CDR2 YYEEEE. Trimming at V came to 0 bases and at J to 5 bases, leaving 9 bases not matched to a gene. The CDR3 sequence is 16 residues long.

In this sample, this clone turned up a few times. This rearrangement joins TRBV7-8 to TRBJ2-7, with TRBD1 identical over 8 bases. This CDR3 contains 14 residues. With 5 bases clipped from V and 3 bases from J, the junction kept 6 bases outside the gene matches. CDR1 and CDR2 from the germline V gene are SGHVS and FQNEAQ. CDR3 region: CASSLRQGSYEQYF. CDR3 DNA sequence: TGTGCCAGCAGCCTAAGACAGGGGAGCTACGAGCAGTACTTC.

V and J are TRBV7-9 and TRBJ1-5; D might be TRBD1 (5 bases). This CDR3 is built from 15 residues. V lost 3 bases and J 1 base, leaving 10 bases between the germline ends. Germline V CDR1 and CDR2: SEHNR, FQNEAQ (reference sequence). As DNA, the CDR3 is TGTGCCAGCAGCTTTGGGTCAGGGAGCAATCAGCCCCAGCATTTT. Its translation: CASSFGSGSNQPQHF.

CDR3 sequence reads: CASSSGLAGGYEQYF. The CDR3 region has the DNA TGTGCCAGCAGCTCGGGACTAGCGGGAGGGTACGAGCAGTACTTC. J is TRBJ2-7 and V is TRBV11-2; TRBD2 aligns across 16 bases. The CDR3 is 15 amino acids. V lost 4 bases and J lost 4; bases outside the gene matches: 1. CDR1 SGHAT and CDR2 FQNNGV come from the germline V gene.

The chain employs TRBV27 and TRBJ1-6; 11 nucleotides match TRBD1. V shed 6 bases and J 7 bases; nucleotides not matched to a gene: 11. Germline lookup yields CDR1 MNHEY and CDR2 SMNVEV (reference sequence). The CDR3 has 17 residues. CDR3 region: CASSFHVGTGGNSPLHF. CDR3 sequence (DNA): TGTGCCAGCAGCTTCCATGTGGGGACAGGGGGAAATTCACCCCTCCACTTT.

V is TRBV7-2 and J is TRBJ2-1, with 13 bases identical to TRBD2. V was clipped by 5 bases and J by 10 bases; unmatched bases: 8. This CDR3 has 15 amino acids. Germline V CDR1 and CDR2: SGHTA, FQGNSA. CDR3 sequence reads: CASSPTSGGAGEQFF. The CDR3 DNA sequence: TGTGCCAGCAGCCCAACTAGCGGGGGGGCCGGGGAGCAGTTCTTC.

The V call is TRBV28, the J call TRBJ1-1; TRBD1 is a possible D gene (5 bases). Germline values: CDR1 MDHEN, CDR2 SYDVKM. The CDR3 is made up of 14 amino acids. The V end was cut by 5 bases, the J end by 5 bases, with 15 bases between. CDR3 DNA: TGTGCCAGCAGTCCGGGGGGTTGGAGGACTGAAGCTTTCTTT. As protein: CASSPGGWRTEAFF.

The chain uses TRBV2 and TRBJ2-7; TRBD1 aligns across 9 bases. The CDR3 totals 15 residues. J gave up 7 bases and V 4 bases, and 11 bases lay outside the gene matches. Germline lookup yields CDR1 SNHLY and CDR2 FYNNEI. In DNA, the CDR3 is TGTGCCAGCAGTGGAAGCCCCGGGACAGGGTGTGAGCAGTACTTC. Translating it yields CASSGSPGTGCEQYF.

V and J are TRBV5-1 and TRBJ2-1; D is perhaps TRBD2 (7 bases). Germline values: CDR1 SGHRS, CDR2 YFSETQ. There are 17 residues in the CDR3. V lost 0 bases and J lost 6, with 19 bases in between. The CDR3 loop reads CASSLVRSNREGNEQFF. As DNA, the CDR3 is TGCGCCAGCAGCTTGGTACGCTCAAACAGGGAGGGCAATGAGCAGTTCTTC. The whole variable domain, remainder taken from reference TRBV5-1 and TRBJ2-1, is KAGVTQTPRYLIKTRGQQVTLSCSPISGHRSVSWYQQTPGQGLQFLFEYFSETQRNKGNFPGRFSGRQFSNSRSEMNVSTLELGDSALYLCASSLVRSNREGNEQFFGPGTRLTVL.

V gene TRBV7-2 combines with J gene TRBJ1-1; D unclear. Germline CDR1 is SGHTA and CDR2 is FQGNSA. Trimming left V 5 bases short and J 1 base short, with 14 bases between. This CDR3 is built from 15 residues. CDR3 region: CASSLQIRGNTEAFF. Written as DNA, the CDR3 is TGTGCCAGCAGCCTGCAAATTCGGGGGAACACTGAAGCTTTCTTT.

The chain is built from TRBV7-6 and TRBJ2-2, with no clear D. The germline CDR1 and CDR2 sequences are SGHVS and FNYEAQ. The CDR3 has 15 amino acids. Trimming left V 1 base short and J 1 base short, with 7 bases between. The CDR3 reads CASSLVSGNTGELFF. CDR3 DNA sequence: TGTGCCAGCAGCTTAGTTTCAGGGAACACCGGGGAGCTGTTTTTT.

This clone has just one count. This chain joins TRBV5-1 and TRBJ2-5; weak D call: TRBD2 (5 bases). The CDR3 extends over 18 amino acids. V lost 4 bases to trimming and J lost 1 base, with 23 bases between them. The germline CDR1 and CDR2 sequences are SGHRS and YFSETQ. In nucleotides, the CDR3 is TGCGCCAGCAGCCTAGCTCTAAACAGAGGCACGGTCCAAGAGACCCAGTACTTC. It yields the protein CASSLALNRGTVQETQYF.

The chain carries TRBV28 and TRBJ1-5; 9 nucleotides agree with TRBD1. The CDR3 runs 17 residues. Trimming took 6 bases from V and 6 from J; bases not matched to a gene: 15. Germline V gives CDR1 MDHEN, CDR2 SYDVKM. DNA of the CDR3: TGTGCCAGCAGATCCGGGACAGGGTTCCCAGGGGGTCAGCCCCAGCATTTT. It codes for CASRSGTGFPGGQPQHF.

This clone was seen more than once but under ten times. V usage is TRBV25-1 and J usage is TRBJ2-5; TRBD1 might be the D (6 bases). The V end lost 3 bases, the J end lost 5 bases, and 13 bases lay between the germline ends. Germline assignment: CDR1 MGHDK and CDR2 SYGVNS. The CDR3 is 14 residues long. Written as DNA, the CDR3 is TGTGCCAGCAGTGAGCGACAGGCTGGGGAGACCCAGTACTTC. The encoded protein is CASSERQAGETQYF.

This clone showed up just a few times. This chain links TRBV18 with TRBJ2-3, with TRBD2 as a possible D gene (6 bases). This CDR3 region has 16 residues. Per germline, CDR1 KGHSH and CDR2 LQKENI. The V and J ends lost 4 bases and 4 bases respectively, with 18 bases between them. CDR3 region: CASSRRLGFGADTQYF. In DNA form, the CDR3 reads TGTGCCAGCTCACGGCGACTAGGGTTCGGAGCAGATACGCAGTATTTT.

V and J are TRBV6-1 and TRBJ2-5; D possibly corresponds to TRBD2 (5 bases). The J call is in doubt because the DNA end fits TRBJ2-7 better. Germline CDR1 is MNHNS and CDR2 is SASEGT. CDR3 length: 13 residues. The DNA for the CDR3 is TGTGCCAGCAGGCGTCGCGCGGGTTACGAGCAGTACTTC. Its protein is CASRRRAGYEQYF.

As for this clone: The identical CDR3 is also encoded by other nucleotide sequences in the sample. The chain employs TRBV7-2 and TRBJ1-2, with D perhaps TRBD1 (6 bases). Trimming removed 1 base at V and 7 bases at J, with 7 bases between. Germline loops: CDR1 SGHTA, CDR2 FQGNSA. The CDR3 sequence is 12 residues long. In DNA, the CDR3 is TGTGCCAGCAGCTTAGACAGGGCTGGCTACACCTTC. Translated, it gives CASSLDRAGYTF.

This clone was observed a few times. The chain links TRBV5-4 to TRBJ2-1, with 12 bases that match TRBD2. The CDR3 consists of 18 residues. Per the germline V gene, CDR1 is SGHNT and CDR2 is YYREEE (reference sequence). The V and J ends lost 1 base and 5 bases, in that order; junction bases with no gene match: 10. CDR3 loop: CASSLYRLAGGPNNEQFF. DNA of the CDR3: TGTGCCAGCAGCTTGTATCGCCTAGCGGGGGGGCCGAACAATGAGCAGTTCTTC.

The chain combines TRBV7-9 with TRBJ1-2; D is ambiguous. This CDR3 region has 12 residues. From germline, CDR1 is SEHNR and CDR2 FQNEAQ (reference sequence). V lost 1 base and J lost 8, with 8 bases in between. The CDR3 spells CASSLVGEGYTF. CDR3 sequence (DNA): TGTGCCAGCAGCTTAGTTGGTGAGGGCTACACCTTC.

The CDR3 DNA reads TGTGCCAGCAGTACACTGCAGGGTAATGAGCAGTTCTTC. Translated: CASSTLQGNEQFF. The chain recombines TRBV6-6 with TRBJ2-1; D is perhaps TRBD1 (5 bases). Germline CDR1 and CDR2: MNHNY and SVGAGI (reference sequence). This CDR3 region has 13 residues. V shed 5 bases and J shed 7 bases, with 12 bases lying between them.

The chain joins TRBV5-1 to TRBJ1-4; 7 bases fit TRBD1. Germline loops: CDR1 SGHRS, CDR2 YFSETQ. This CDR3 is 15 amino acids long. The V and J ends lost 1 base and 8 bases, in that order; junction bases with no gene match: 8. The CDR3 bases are TGCGCCAGCAGCTTGCTACAGGGGACGGGGGAAAAACTGTTTTTT. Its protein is CASSLLQGTGEKLFF. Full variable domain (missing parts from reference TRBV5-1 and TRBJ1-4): KAGVTQTPRYLIKTRGQQVTLSCSPISGHRSVSWYQQTPGQGLQFLFEYFSETQRNKGNFPGRFSGRQFSNSRSEMNVSTLELGDSALYLCASSLLQGTGEKLFFGSGTQLSVL.

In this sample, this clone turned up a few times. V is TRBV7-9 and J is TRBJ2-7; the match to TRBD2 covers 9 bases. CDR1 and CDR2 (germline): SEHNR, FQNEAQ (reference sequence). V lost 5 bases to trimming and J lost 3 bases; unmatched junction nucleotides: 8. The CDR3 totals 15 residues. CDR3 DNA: TGTGCCAGCAGCCCAGGGAGCGGGGGGAGCTACGAGCAGTACTTC. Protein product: CASSPGSGGSYEQYF. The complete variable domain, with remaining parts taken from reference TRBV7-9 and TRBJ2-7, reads DTGVSQNPRHKITKRGQNVTFRCDPISEHNRLYWYRQTLGQGPEFLTYFQNEAQLEKSRLLSDRFSAERPKGSFSTLEIQRTEQGDSAMYLCASSPGSGGSYEQYFGPGTRLTVT.

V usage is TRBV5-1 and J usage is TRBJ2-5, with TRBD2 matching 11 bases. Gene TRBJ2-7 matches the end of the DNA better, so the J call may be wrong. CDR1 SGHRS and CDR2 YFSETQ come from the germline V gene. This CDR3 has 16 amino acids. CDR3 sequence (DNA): TGCGCCAGCAGCCCGGGGACTAGCGGAGTCCCCTACGAGCAGTACTTC. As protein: CASSPGTSGVPYEQYF.

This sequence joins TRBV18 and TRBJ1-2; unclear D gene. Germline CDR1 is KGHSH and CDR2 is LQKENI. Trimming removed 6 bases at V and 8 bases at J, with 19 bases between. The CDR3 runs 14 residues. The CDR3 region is CASSQREGLIGYTF. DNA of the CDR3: TGTGCCAGCTCGCAGAGGGAGGGTCTGATAGGCTACACCTTC.